The rows below give T cell receptor beta chains drawn from one sample of a study of blood T cell repertoires in COVID-19. The protocol was immunoSEQ multiplex PCR, while the TCRdb copy is restricted to in-frame clones and leaves out a portion. The sample lists roughly 220,000 clones, less than 85% occurring once. The specimen sequenced was peripheral blood. Every receptor here comes from a woman between 65 and 79 years old with acute or convalescent COVID-19. Each CDR3 is given with its conserved first and last residue. The D gene is left open where the match is weak.

v_gene	d_gene	j_gene	CDR3aa	CDR3nt
TRBV28	TRBD1	TRBJ1-1	CASRQGLVGTEAFF	TGTGCCAGCAGACAGGGGTTAGTGGGCACTGAAGCTTTCTTT
TRBV9	TRBD2	TRBJ2-5	CASSVGLADQETQYF	TGTGCCAGCAGCGTGGGGCTAGCGGATCAAGAGACCCAGTACTTC
TRBV11-2	TRBD1	TRBJ2-5	CASSSRTGGEETQYF	TGTGCCAGCAGCTCGAGGACAGGGGGGGAAGAGACCCAGTACTTC
TRBV21-1	-	TRBJ1-2	CASSKGPGWYGYTF	TGTGCCAGCAGCAAAGGGCCAGGGTGGTATGGCTACACCTTC
TRBV7-9	-	TRBJ1-2	CASSLGKRADYGYTF	TGTGCCAGCAGCTTAGGGAAGAGGGCCGATTATGGCTACACCTTC
TRBV3-1/TRBV3-2	TRBD1	TRBJ1-2	CASSQDFRGLEGYTF	TGTGCCAGCAGCCAAGATTTCAGGGGGTTGGAGGGCTACACCTTC
TRBV11-3	TRBD2	TRBJ2-3	CASSLGLAGTTDTQYF	TGTGCCAGCAGCTTAGGGCTAGCGGGAACCACAGATACGCAGTATTTT
TRBV7-3	TRBD1	TRBJ2-1	CASSLTGASGEQFF	TGTGCCAGCAGCTTGACAGGGGCCTCGGGTGAGCAGTTCTTC
TRBV2	-	TRBJ1-6	CASSESWGGAPGSPLHF	TGTGCCAGCAGTGAAAGTTGGGGGGGCGCCCCCGGATCACCCCTCCACTTT
TRBV10-2	TRBD2	TRBJ2-5	CASSDTSGSETQYF	TGCGCCAGCAGCGATACTAGCGGGAGTGAGACCCAGTACTTC
TRBV18	TRBD1	TRBJ2-1	CASSQGTGGKDEQFF	TGTGCCAGCTCACAAGGGACAGGGGGAAAGGATGAGCAGTTCTTC
TRBV5-1	TRBD1	TRBJ2-1	CASSFFGAGGGNEQFF	TGCGCCAGCAGCTTTTTTGGGGCAGGGGGTGGCAATGAGCAGTTCTTC
TRBV6-5	TRBD2	TRBJ2-2	CASRGLAGNTGELFF	TGTGCCAGCAGGGGACTAGCGGGAAACACCGGGGAGCTGTTTTTT
TRBV28	-	TRBJ1-4	CASSQGSEGLFF	TGTGCCAGCAGTCAGGGTTCGGAAGGACTGTTTTTT
TRBV10-1	TRBD1	TRBJ2-1	CASSESRQGQRGAYNEQFF	TGCGCCAGCAGTGAGTCGCGACAGGGGCAACGCGGGGCGTACAATGAGCAGTTCTTC
TRBV21-1	-	TRBJ1-2	CASSRASGGGGYTF	TGTGCCAGCAGCCGAGCCTCTGGTGGAGGGGGCTACACCTTC
TRBV14	-	TRBJ1-2	CASSQGDPGPWTYGYTF	TGTGCCAGCAGCCAAGGAGACCCAGGGCCTTGGACCTATGGCTACACCTTC